Listed below are T cell receptor beta chains from one sample, sequenced in a study of vaccination effects on CD4 cells after COVID-19. The antigens for these receptors are not known. Produced via immunoSEQ multiplex PCR; TCRdb's table is partial and in-frame only. Of tens of thousands of clones listed, roughly 76% are singletons. The source material was CD4+ T cells from PBMCs cultured with SARS-CoV-2 spike peptides, sampled after COVID-19 vaccination. Receptors originate from a human donor who received a COVID-19 vaccine. Some clones in this sample may be carry-over from other donors' samples. Each CDR3 is given with its conserved first and last residue. D genes are given only for firm matches. The size entry is marked missing in some rows and otherwise reads once, few, many or a size class.

CDR3aa	CDR3nt	d_gene	j_gene	v_gene	abundance
CASRLRTDLPYGYTF	TGTGCCAGCAGACTCCGGACAGATCTCCCCTATGGCTACACCTTC	.	TRBJ1-2	TRBV27	.
CASSTAGTGELFF	TGTGCCAGCAGCACGGCGGGCACCGGGGAGCTGTTTTTT	.	TRBJ2-2	TRBV7-3	.
CASGLVKDGFSLTDTQYF	TGTGCTAGTGGTTTGGTAAAGGACGGCTTCTCACTCACAGATACGCAGTATTTT	.	TRBJ2-3	TRBV12-5	.
CASSARDTIYF	TGTGCCAGCAGTGCCCGAGACACCATATATTTT	.	TRBJ1-3	TRBV12-3/TRBV12-4	.
CASSYSVGEGTDTQYF	TGTGCCAGCAGTTATTCGGTCGGGGAGGGTACAGATACGCAGTATTTT	TRBD2	TRBJ2-3	TRBV11-2	.
CASSRQGTNSPLHF	TGTGCCAGCAGCCGACAGGGGACGAATTCACCCCTCCACTTT	TRBD1	TRBJ1-6	TRBV3-1/TRBV3-2	.
CASSATGVGTDTQYF	TGTGCCAGTAGTGCGACAGGGGTGGGCACAGATACGCAGTATTTT	TRBD1	TRBJ2-3	TRBV19	.
CASITVRDTDRGYTF	TGTGCCAGCATCACTGTCCGGGACACGGATCGGGGCTACACCTTC	.	TRBJ1-2	TRBV2	.
CASSPLHPVPQETQYF	TGTGCCAGCTCACCACTCCACCCGGTGCCGCAAGAGACCCAGTACTTC	.	TRBJ2-5	TRBV18	once
CASSLERGGQHEQFF	TGTGCCAGCAGCTTAGAGCGGGGGGGCCAGCATGAGCAGTTCTTC	TRBD2	TRBJ2-1	TRBV7-3	.
CASSFVANYGYTF	TGTGCCAGTAGTTTTGTAGCTAACTATGGCTACACCTTC	.	TRBJ1-2	TRBV19	.
CASSPGQVSTLGNTIYF	TGCGCCAGCAGCCCCGGACAGGTCTCTACACTAGGAAACACCATATATTTT	TRBD1	TRBJ1-3	TRBV4-1	.
CASSLRVANTEAFF	TGTGCCAGCAGCTTACGGGTTGCGAACACTGAAGCTTTCTTT	.	TRBJ1-1	TRBV7-8	.
CASSELWGPQPQHF	TGTGCCAGCAGTGAATTATGGGGTCCTCAGCCCCAGCATTTT	.	TRBJ1-5	TRBV6-1	few
CASSYSKTRGGDTQYF	TGTGCCAGCAGTTACTCGAAGACTAGGGGGGGAGATACGCAGTATTTT	.	TRBJ2-3	TRBV6-5	.
CASSEELAGHEFF	TGTGCCAGCAGTGAAGAACTAGCGGGGCACGAGTTCTTC	TRBD2	TRBJ2-1	TRBV2	.
CASRGGSYQETQYF	TGTGCCAGCAGAGGAGGGAGCTACCAAGAGACCCAGTACTTC	.	TRBJ2-5	TRBV6-6	.
CASSRQIESGGYTF	TGTGCCAGTAGTAGACAGATCGAGTCGGGGGGCTACACCTTC	.	TRBJ1-2	TRBV19	.
CASSIDVQPYNEQFF	TGTGCCAGTAGTATAGATGTCCAGCCCTACAATGAGCAGTTCTTC	.	TRBJ2-1	TRBV19	.
CASSNRGVGPQHF	TGTGCCAGCAGTAACAGGGGAGTAGGGCCCCAGCATTTT	TRBD1	TRBJ1-5	TRBV2	few
CASSLSGGTGELFF	TGTGCCAGCAGCTTGTCCGGGGGCACCGGGGAGCTGTTTTTT	.	TRBJ2-2	TRBV7-3	.
CASSYSGRGAANTQYF	TGTGCCAGCAGTTACTCGGGGCGGGGGGCTGCTAATACGCAGTATTTT	TRBD2	TRBJ2-3	TRBV6-2/TRBV6-3	.
CASSENRASNYGYTF	TGTGCCAGTAGTGAAAACAGGGCTTCTAACTATGGCTACACCTTC	.	TRBJ1-2	TRBV19	.
CASSPQWYRGETQYF	TGTGCCAGCAGCCCCCAATGGTACCGGGGAGAGACCCAGTACTTC	.	TRBJ2-5	TRBV7-2	.
CASSLVAQPQDYGYTF	TGTGCCAGCAGCTTAGTAGCACAACCCCAGGACTATGGCTACACCTTC	.	TRBJ1-2	TRBV7-9	.
CASRRGDNQPQHF	TGTGCCAGCAGAAGGGGGGACAATCAGCCCCAGCATTTT	.	TRBJ1-5	TRBV12-3/TRBV12-4	few
CASSVATWGLAGGELFF	TGTGCCAGCAGCGTAGCTACATGGGGACTAGCGGGCGGGGAGCTGTTTTTT	TRBD2	TRBJ2-2	TRBV9	.
CSVTSGGTINNEQFF	TGCAGCGTGACTAGCGGGGGGACTATCAACAATGAGCAGTTCTTC	TRBD2	TRBJ2-1	TRBV29-1	.
CASTPGRGYNEQFF	TGTGCCAGCACACCGGGACGGGGATACAATGAGCAGTTCTTC	.	TRBJ2-1	TRBV7-2	.
CASSEGGNQPQHF	TGTGCCAGCAGTGAAGGTGGAAATCAGCCCCAGCATTTT	.	TRBJ1-5	TRBV2	few
CASRGAGETQYF	TGTGCCAGCCGGGGGGCCGGAGAGACCCAGTACTTC	.	TRBJ2-5	TRBV5-6	.
CASTPGDFNQPQHF	TGTGCCAGCACACCCGGGGACTTTAATCAGCCCCAGCATTTT	.	TRBJ1-5	TRBV6-5	.
CASSPYSGQGSNNEQFF	TGTGCCAGCTCACCCTATTCTGGACAGGGCTCAAACAATGAGCAGTTCTTC	TRBD1	TRBJ2-1	TRBV18	.
CASSPRQGKLNEKLFF	TGTGCCAGCAGCCCCCGACAGGGGAAACTTAATGAAAAACTGTTTTTT	TRBD1	TRBJ1-4	TRBV7-9	few
CASMRQGYADTQYF	TGTGCCAGTATGAGACAGGGCTATGCAGATACGCAGTATTTT	TRBD1	TRBJ2-3	TRBV19	.
CASSSSGGADTQYF	TGTGCCAGCAGTTCTAGCGGGGGGGCAGATACGCAGTATTTT	TRBD2	TRBJ2-3	TRBV6-5	.
CASKLTSGGAGDTQYF	TGTGCCAGCAAGCTTACTAGCGGGGGGGCTGGAGATACGCAGTATTTT	TRBD2	TRBJ2-3	TRBV6-4	.
CASQRRETQYF	TGTGCCAGCCAAAGGAGGGAGACCCAGTACTTC	.	TRBJ2-5	TRBV9	.
CASSTDSIVGYTF	TGCGCCAGCAGCACCGACAGTATCGTAGGCTACACCTTC	.	TRBJ1-2	TRBV5-1	.
CASSSGQGNYGYTF	TGTGCCAGCAGCTCGGGACAGGGGAACTATGGCTACACCTTC	TRBD1	TRBJ1-2	TRBV5-6	.
CASRYRVMNTEAFF	TGCGCCAGCAGATACAGGGTCATGAACACTGAAGCTTTCTTT	.	TRBJ1-1	TRBV5-1	.
CASSSVRGRTDTQYF	TGTGCCAGCAGTTCGGTCAGGGGGAGGACAGATACGCAGTATTTT	.	TRBJ2-3	TRBV6-5	.
CASSQEGTASYNEQFF	TGCGCCAGCAGCCAAGAAGGGACAGCCTCCTACAATGAGCAGTTCTTC	TRBD1	TRBJ2-1	TRBV4-1	.
CASSFGRIYGYTF	TGTGCCAGCAGCTTCGGACGGATCTATGGCTACACCTTC	.	TRBJ1-2	TRBV7-8	.
CASSGQGRVNTGELFF	TGCGCCAGCAGTGGACAGGGACGGGTTAACACCGGGGAGCTGTTTTTT	TRBD1	TRBJ2-2	TRBV10-1	.
CASSETDTQYF	TGTGCCAGCAGTGAAACAGATACGCAGTATTTT	.	TRBJ2-3	TRBV2	.
CASSPRQLWSSYNSPLHF	TGTGCCAGCTCACCGCGACAGTTATGGAGTTCCTATAATTCACCCCTCCACTTT	.	TRBJ1-6	TRBV18	.
CASSREQGGNEQFF	TGTGCCAGCAGTAGAGAACAGGGTGGCAATGAGCAGTTCTTC	.	TRBJ2-1	TRBV2	.
CASSRRSGDTGNTIYF	TGTGCCAGCAGCCGCCGATCAGGAGATACTGGAAACACCATATATTTT	.	TRBJ1-3	TRBV3-1/TRBV3-2	few